This record looks at one T cell receptor (beta chain) sequence and its context. This clone occurred a few times. It has no known antigen specificity. Base qualities are missing; no much larger clone stands one base away. Reading the germline V gene gives CDR1 SGHDT and CDR2 YYEEEE. V is trimmed back by 0 bases and J by 9 bases, and the junction contains 11 bases that no gene match accounts for. Counted from cysteine to phenylalanine, this CDR3 has 15 amino acids. Of the read, only the CDR3 DNA is kept; its 45 bases are in frame from base 1. This sample was taken from a study of blood T cell repertoires in COVID-19 (dated by TCRdb to the early 2020s). For the wider study: Samples from collaborators originated in the United States, Italy and Spain and spanned both the acute and convalescent phases of COVID-19. The material from the prospective study consisted of cDNA or gDNA derived from T cells, B-cell-depleted T cells, or PBMCs. Deeply sampled blood TCRbeta repertoires from subjects exposed to, actively infected with, or recovered from COVID-19 were included in the dataset. The repertoires were made available in a free public database intended to serve as a resource for research on the immune response to SARS-CoV-2. Samples came from the ongoing ImmuneRACE study (first 160 participants) plus 1,254 subjects from 6 global collaborators. Sample metadata almost always included a de-identified subject ID, COVID-19 status, age in years and sex. Where available, HLA class I and class II types were obtained from metadata supplied by the sample provider rather than from assay-based typing. Overall study outcomes, separate from this receptor: The amount of clinical and demographic metadata varied by source and participant and was provided uncurated.

The immunoSEQ Assay, a bias-controlled multiplex PCR, was used to amplify TCRbeta CDR3 regions from genomic DNA. The paper's data handling went like this. The number of nucleated cells in each sample was estimated by amplification of reference gene primers within the assay. To quantify the absolute abundance of each unique TCRbeta CDR3 rearrangement, sequence reads were collapsed and filtered. For each sample, productive Simpson clonality was calculated as the square root of Simpson's diversity index across productive rearrangements. Sourced from immuneACCESS, this table was stored by TCRdb with only in-frame sequences that have V and J called. A share of the clones is absent; for the studies checked, an unresolved V gene accounts for under half, and the remainder has no known explanation. V, J and clone size were drawn from that table, and D and trimming were deduced from the DNA. The sample contains some 170,000 clones, 75% to 80% of them found a single time. The top ten constitute around 7.9% of the sample.

The collaborating institutions used their own protocols to collect whole blood in K2EDTA tubes. Collaborator samples were shipped for TCRbeta analysis as frozen whole blood, isolated PBMCs, or DNA extracted from either sample type. Sequencing input: peripheral blood. The receptor comes from a woman aged 45-65 years with active or convalescent COVID-19. The sequence is built from TRBV5-6 and TRBJ1-2; 7 central bases correspond to TRBD1. The DNA is TGTGCCAGCAGCTTGGTAACTATAGGGGGCTCAAGCTACACCTTC. Its protein is CASSLVTIGGSSYTF.